Each of the 27 T cell receptor beta chains below was sequenced from the same sample in a study of T cell repertoires in cytomegalovirus infection (dated by TCRdb to the late 2010s). Sequenced using an Illumina HiSeq 1500. TCRdb reprocessing: public reads trimmed at Q25 with fastp, clones called with MiXCR, in-frame beta chains kept. Records with the same CDR3 protein are collapsed into one entry carrying the most frequent genes and DNA. The sample table contains approximately 700,000 distinct CDR3 sequences; only one count was recorded for 35% of them. The top ten constitute around 2.8% of the sample. The specimen sequenced was PBMCs. These receptor sequences come from a human donor in good health (CMV status not recorded). Some clones in this sample may be carry-over from other donors' samples.

The V and J genes are TRBV27 and TRBJ2-7, with no clear D. The CDR3 sequence is 13 residues long. Germline CDR1 and CDR2: MNHEY and SMNVEV (reference sequence). The V end lost 3 bases, the J end lost 5 bases, and 11 bases lay between the germline ends. The DNA for the CDR3 is TGTGCCAGCAGTTTCTTAGGTCGGGACGAGCAGTACTTC. This encodes CASSFLGRDEQYF.

This chain joins TRBV11-2 and TRBJ2-3; D gene ambiguous. The V gene lost 2 bases and the J gene lost 0 bases, with 12 bases spanning the gap. This CDR3 is built from 16 residues. Looked up from germline, CDR1 is SGHAT and CDR2 is FQNNGV. The CDR3 coding sequence is TGTGCCAGCAGCTTACCGGACGGCTCGAGCACAGATACGCAGTATTTT. Its translation is CASSLPDGSSTDTQYF. Full variable domain (remainder filled in from reference TRBV11-2 and TRBJ2-3): EAGVAQSPRYKIIEKRQSVAFWCNPISGHATLYWYQQILGQGPKLLIQFQNNGVVDDSQLPKDRFSAERLKGVDSTLKIQPAKLEDSAVYLCASSLPDGSSTDTQYFGPGTRLTVL.

This clonotype has a count of ten or more. The J gene is TRBJ1-1, the V gene TRBV7-2, with D hard to call. The germline V gene has CDR1 SGHTA and CDR2 FQGNSA. Trimming took 2 bases from V and 4 from J, leaving 5 bases between them. The CDR3 spans 12 residues. The CDR3 bases are TGTGCCAGCAGCTTACCGCTCACTGAAGCTTTCTTT. Its translation is CASSLPLTEAFF.

V usage is TRBV7-8 and J usage is TRBJ2-5, with D perhaps being TRBD1 or TRBD2 (5 bases each). V was pared by 5 bases and J by 2 bases, with 18 bases between. Per the germline V gene, CDR1 is SGHVS and CDR2 is FQNEAQ. This CDR3 region has 16 residues. The CDR3 sequence is CASSPTSGTPQETQYF. The CDR3 DNA reads as TGTGCCAGCAGCCCAACCTCCGGGACGCCTCAAGAGACCCAGTACTTC.

This clonotype was counted many times. The chain uses TRBV7-6 and TRBJ1-3; tentatively, D is TRBD1 (5 bases). V lost 5 bases, J lost 0 bases, and 20 bases lay in between. The CDR3 covers 18 residues. The germline V gene encodes CDR1 SGHVS and CDR2 FNYEAQ. This CDR3 is CASSLGTAATHSGNTIYF. The CDR3 region has the DNA TGTGCCAGCAGCCTCGGGACCGCCGCCACACACTCTGGAAACACCATATATTTT.

The rearrangement joins TRBV12-3 or TRBV12-4 to TRBJ2-2; 12 nucleotides line up with TRBD2. CDR3 size: 17 residues. V was clipped by 6 bases and J by 0 bases; unmatched bases: 5. The chain's CDR3 is CASRETSGGANTGELFF. The CDR3 DNA reads TGTGCCAGCAGGGAGACTAGCGGGGGCGCGAACACCGGGGAGCTGTTTTTT.

This chain uses TRBV12-3 or TRBV12-4 with TRBJ2-7; D is ambiguous. This CDR3 has 12 residues. Trimming stripped 7 bases from V and 3 bases from J, with 10 bases between. The CDR3 nucleotides are TGTGCCAGCACCTCGAACCACTACGAGCAGTACTTC. Its translation: CASTSNHYEQYF.

This sequence joins TRBV20-1 and TRBJ2-7; 12 bases agree with TRBD2. CDR3 length equals 17 residues. Per germline, CDR1 DFQATT and CDR2 SNEGSKA (reference sequence). The ends lost 7 bases at V and 0 bases at J; junction bases unmatched: 13. The DNA for the CDR3 is TGCAGTGGGGAGGGAGTGACTAGCGGGGGCCACTCCTACGAGCAGTACTTC. Its translation: CSGEGVTSGGHSYEQYF.

This chain uses TRBV6-5 with TRBJ2-1; 7 positions agree with TRBD2. The ends lost 4 bases at V and 8 bases at J; junction bases unmatched: 17. CDR3 size: 17 residues. Germline V gene data show CDR1 as MNHEY and CDR2 as SVGAGI. This CDR3 is CASSWLAAAAGSYEQFF. CDR3 DNA: TGTGCCAGCAGTTGGCTAGCGGCCGCAGCAGGGAGCTATGAGCAGTTCTTC.

This clonotype was picked up a small number of times. The chain is built from TRBV19 and TRBJ2-3; D is uncertain. Trimming stripped 3 bases from V and 2 bases from J, with 12 bases between. The CDR3 is 15 residues long. Germline lookup yields CDR1 LNHDA and CDR2 SQIVND (reference sequence). In nucleotides, the CDR3 is TGTGCCAGTAGTATCCGACCGCACACCACAGATACGCAGTATTTT. This gives the protein CASSIRPHTTDTQYF. The full variable domain, with the rest looked up from reference TRBV19 and TRBJ2-3, is DGGITQSPKYLFRKEGQNVTLSCEQNLNHDAMYWYRQDPGQGLRLIYYSQIVNDFQKGDIAEGYSVSREKKESFPLTVTSAQKNPTAFYLCASSIRPHTTDTQYFGPGTRLTVL.

This rearrangement joins TRBV12-3 or TRBV12-4 to TRBJ2-2; 7 bases are shared with TRBD1. The CDR3 extends over 14 amino acids. The J segment lost 4 bases and the V segment lost 8 bases, leaving 7 bases of the junction unmatched. The CDR3 here is CASGTGQTTGELFF. The CDR3 DNA reads as TGTGCCAGCGGTACGGGACAGACCACCGGGGAGCTGTTTTTT.

This clonotype was picked up a small number of times. The gene calls are TRBV5-5 and TRBJ1-4; a weak D match, TRBD1 (5 bases). The length of the CDR3 is 15 residues. Between the trimmed V and J ends, which lost 0 bases and 4 bases, there was a span of 10 bases. In germline, CDR1 is SGHKS, CDR2 YYEKEE (reference sequence). The CDR3 protein is CASSLGGQGNEKLFF. The CDR3 nucleotides read TGTGCCAGCAGCTTGGGCGGCCAGGGTAATGAAAAACTGTTTTTT.

V and J are TRBV7-8 and TRBJ2-3, with 10 bases fitting TRBD2. J gave up 4 bases and V 1 base, and 5 bases lay outside the gene matches. The V gene's germline CDR1 is SGHVS and CDR2 FQNEAQ. This CDR3 is 16 amino acids long. The CDR3, as DNA: TGTGCCAGCAGCTTAGAATTAGCGGGAGGATCAGATACGCAGTATTTT. Amino acids: CASSLELAGGSDTQYF.

The rearrangement joins TRBV7-8 to TRBJ2-7, with TRBD1 as a possible D gene (5 bases). The germline V gene has CDR1 SGHVS and CDR2 FQNEAQ. Trimming removed 1 base from V and 5 bases from J, with 12 bases in between. The CDR3 is made up of 14 amino acids. Here the CDR3 reads CASSLDLRVDEQYF. CDR3 nucleotide sequence: TGTGCCAGCAGCTTAGATCTCAGGGTAGACGAGCAGTACTTC.

This clonotype showed up just a few times. This chain joins TRBV2 and TRBJ2-1; TRBD1 agrees at 10 bases. V lost 6 bases to trimming and J lost 9 bases; unmatched junction nucleotides: 20. Per germline, CDR1 SNHLY and CDR2 FYNNEI. The CDR3 runs 18 residues. CDR3 residues: CASSDRGLSWGTSGEQFF. The CDR3 DNA reads as TGTGCCAGCAGCGACAGGGGGCTTAGTTGGGGGACTTCTGGTGAGCAGTTCTTC.

The genes are TRBV30 and TRBJ1-1; perhaps TRBD1 as D (6 bases). CDR1 and CDR2 from the germline V gene are GTSNPN and SVGIG (reference sequence). The CDR3 totals 13 residues. V shed 2 bases and J shed 4 bases, with 11 bases lying between them. The CDR3 region is CAWSKGGSTEAFF. The DNA for the CDR3 is TGTGCCTGGAGTAAGGGGGGATCCACTGAAGCTTTCTTT.

This chain connects TRBV28 to TRBJ2-1, with TRBD2 as a possible D gene (5 bases). CDR3 length: 14 residues. CDR1 and CDR2 from the germline V gene are MDHEN and SYDVKM. With 6 bases removed from V and 5 bases from J, the gap between germline ends came to 14 bases. CDR3 protein: CASRSPRGDNEQFF. The CDR3 DNA sequence: TGTGCCAGCAGATCACCACGGGGAGACAATGAGCAGTTCTTC.

Concerning this clonotype itself: The junction does not match germline at one end; this may be a read error. The chain combines TRBV2 with TRBJ2-7; no firm D call. Germline CDR1 is SNHLY and CDR2 is FYNNEI. The CDR3 is 11 residues long. CDR3 nucleotide sequence: TGTGCCAGCTCAGTAAACTACGAGCCGTACTTC. Its protein product is CASSVNYEPYF.

This clonotype was counted between two and nine times. V gene TRBV25-1 combines with J gene TRBJ2-5, with TRBD1 matching over 7 bases. V was pared by 3 bases and J by 0 bases, with 4 bases of the junction left unmatched. CDR1 is MGHDK and CDR2 is SYGVNS in the germline V gene. This CDR3 is 15 amino acids long. The CDR3 loop reads CASSDPDRYQETQYF. CDR3 sequence (DNA): TGTGCCAGCAGTGACCCGGACAGGTACCAAGAGACCCAGTACTTC.

This clonotype was counted a single time. The chain employs TRBV3-1 and TRBJ1-5, with D unclear. The CDR3 sequence is 13 residues long. Germline V gene lookup returns CDR1 LGHDT and CDR2 YNNKEL (reference sequence). Trimming cost V 4 bases and J 5 bases, with 9 bases left between them. CDR3 protein: CASSLNSHQPQHF. The CDR3 bases are TGTGCCAGCAGCCTTAACAGCCATCAGCCCCAGCATTTT.

This sequence joins TRBV4-2 and TRBJ2-7; D is perhaps TRBD2 (5 bases). V lost 1 base and J lost 3, with 10 bases in between. This CDR3 is 14 amino acids long. Per the germline V gene, CDR1 is LGHNA and CDR2 is YNFKEQ. Written as DNA, the CDR3 is TGTGCCAGCAGCCAAGGGGTAAGCGGCTACGAGCAGTACTTC. This codes for CASSQGVSGYEQYF.

In its sample, this clonotype was seen a few times. J is TRBJ2-7 and V is TRBV7-2, with no clear D. The germline V gene has CDR1 SGHTA and CDR2 FQGNSA. The CDR3 is 11 residues long. V was cut by 5 bases and J by 3 bases, with 5 bases left in between. The CDR3 here is CASSTDYEQYF. The CDR3 region has the DNA TGTGCCAGCAGCACTGACTACGAGCAGTACTTC.

The rearrangement uses TRBV28 and TRBJ1-3, with TRBD1 matching 8 bases. The CDR3 has 16 residues. Trimming at V came to 3 bases and at J to 0 bases, leaving 4 bases not matched to a gene. Germline V gives CDR1 MDHEN, CDR2 SYDVKM. The CDR3 nucleotides are TGTGCCAGCAGTTTGGGGACAGGTTTCTCTGGAAACACCATATATTTT. Protein product: CASSLGTGFSGNTIYF.

In this sample, this clonotype turned up a few times. The rearrangement links TRBV11-2 to TRBJ1-1; D is uncertain. Germline CDR1 SGHAT, CDR2 FQNNGV. The CDR3 has 14 amino acids. The V end was cut by 1 base, the J end by 2 bases, with 8 bases between. CDR3 DNA sequence: TGTGCCAGCAGCTTAGTGCAGTCAAACACTGAAGCTTTCTTT. This sequence encodes CASSLVQSNTEAFF.

V is TRBV27 and J is TRBJ2-2; 9 bases agree with TRBD2. Unmatched junction bases numbered 6, after V lost 7 bases and J lost 3 bases. This CDR3 spans 15 amino acids. The germline V gene has CDR1 MNHEY and CDR2 SMNVEV (reference sequence). Written as DNA, the CDR3 is TGTGCCAGCAACGGCGGGGGGGCTCACACCGGGGAGCTGTTTTTT. As protein: CASNGGGAHTGELFF.

For the CDR3, the DNA is TGTGCCAGCAGTTCACCACAAAGACAGGGTGCCCTTAATTCACCCCTCCACTTT. Encoded protein: CASSSPQRQGALNSPLHF. The rearrangement links TRBV28 to TRBJ1-6; 7 bases are a match to TRBD1. The CDR3 consists of 18 residues. Per germline, CDR1 MDHEN and CDR2 SYDVKM. J gave up 6 bases and V 4 bases, and 15 bases lay outside the gene matches.

This clonotype was seen only a few times. This chain connects TRBV29-1 to TRBJ1-1; 8 nucleotides align to TRBD1. Germline loops: CDR1 SQVTM, CDR2 ANQGSEA. The CDR3 loop spans 14 amino acids. The V segment lost 1 base and the J segment 5 bases; nucleotides outside the gene matches: 6. CDR3 sequence reads: CSVEGETGVTEAFF. The CDR3 nucleotides are TGCAGCGTTGAAGGGGAGACAGGGGTGACTGAAGCTTTCTTT.